The 28 T cell receptor beta chains reported below all come from one sample, sequenced in a study of beta chain features in type 1 diabetes. The sequenced template was cDNA made from the entire isolated RNA. TCRdb keeps only in-frame clones here, not all; method: immunoSEQ multiplex PCR. This sample has about 360,000 clones, with roughly 12% found just once. The sequenced material came from naive CD4+ T cells from blood. These receptors originate from a man aged 18 to 29 in good health.

V gene TRBV18 combines with J gene TRBJ2-3; unclear D gene. The CDR3 has 13 amino acids. Per germline, CDR1 KGHSH and CDR2 LQKENI. Between the trimmed V and J ends, which lost 0 bases and 6 bases, there was a span of 7 bases. The CDR3 spells CASSPPNGDTQYF. The DNA for the CDR3 is TGTGCCAGCTCACCACCGAATGGCGATACGCAGTATTTT.

As for this clone: Other DNA sequences of this sample code for an identical CDR3. The chain couples TRBV7-3 to TRBJ2-7, with D possibly being TRBD1 (6 bases). Germline values: CDR1 SGHTA, CDR2 FQGTGA. V was clipped by 3 bases and J by 3 bases, with 9 bases between them. The CDR3 length is 13 residues. The CDR3 spells CASSFGRGYEQYF. The CDR3 DNA sequence: TGTGCCAGCAGCTTCGGCAGGGGCTACGAGCAGTACTTC.

This clone was observed a handful of times. The CDR3 nucleotides are TGTGCCAGCAGCTTGGCGTCTAGCGGGGGCCAGACTCAGTATTTT. Translating gives CASSLASSGGQTQYF. This chain uses TRBV5-4 with TRBJ2-3; 10 bases agree with TRBD2. Germline V gene data show CDR1 as SGHNT and CDR2 as YYREEE (reference sequence). This CDR3 contains 15 residues. V lost 0 bases to trimming and J lost 12 bases; unmatched junction nucleotides: 10. Complete variable domain (other parts from reference TRBV5-4 and TRBJ2-3): ETGVTQSPTHLIKTRGQQVTLRCSSQSGHNTVSWYQQALGQGPQFIFQYYREEENGRGNFPPRFSGLQFPNYSSELNVNALELDDSALYLCASSLASSGGQTQYFGPGTRLTVL.

This chain joins TRBV7-9 and TRBJ1-3, with D possibly matching TRBD1 (6 bases). This CDR3 comprises 14 residues. Germline assignment: CDR1 SEHNR and CDR2 FQNEAQ (reference sequence). Trimming shortened V by 1 base and J by 2 bases, and 6 bases separated the two germline ends. CDR3 residues: CASSLGGPGNTIYF. CDR3 bases: TGTGCCAGCAGCTTAGGGGGGCCTGGAAACACCATATATTTT.

V gene TRBV6-6 combines with J gene TRBJ2-1; TRBD2 might be the D (5 bases). Germline values: CDR1 MNHNY, CDR2 SVGAGI (reference sequence). The CDR3 is 15 amino acids. V lost 4 bases, J lost 5 bases, and 15 bases lay in between. Here the CDR3 DNA reads TGTGCCAGCAGTTCCCACCAAGCGGAAAACAATGAGCAGTTCTTC. Protein: CASSSHQAENNEQFF.

The chain links TRBV7-9 to TRBJ2-7, with 8 nucleotides matching TRBD1. Germline-derived CDR1 and CDR2 are SEHNR and FQNEAQ (reference sequence). The length of the CDR3 is 13 residues. J was trimmed by 3 bases and V by 4 bases; bases with no gene match: 2. CDR3 protein: CASSWDRFYEQYF. CDR3 in DNA: TGTGCCAGCAGCTGGGACAGGTTCTACGAGCAGTACTTC.

The chain links TRBV5-1 to TRBJ2-7, with D unclear. CDR1 is SGHRS and CDR2 is YFSETQ in the germline V gene. V was trimmed by 0 bases and J by 6 bases, leaving 7 bases between them. This CDR3 comprises 12 residues. CDR3 nucleotide sequence: TGCGCCAGCAGCTTGGTCGGGTTCGAGCAGTACTTC. Its translation is CASSLVGFEQYF. Full variable domain (rest looked up from reference TRBV5-1 and TRBJ2-7): KAGVTQTPRYLIKTRGQQVTLSCSPISGHRSVSWYQQTPGQGLQFLFEYFSETQRNKGNFPGRFSGRQFSNSRSEMNVSTLELGDSALYLCASSLVGFEQYFGPGTRLTVT.

The chain links TRBV9 to TRBJ2-5, with 10 bases matching TRBD2. The CDR3 has 16 amino acids. The germline V gene has CDR1 SGDLS and CDR2 YYNGEE. Trimming at V came to 2 bases and at J to 1 base, leaving 5 bases not matched to a gene. The CDR3 loop reads CASSVGAGGTQETQYF. For the CDR3, the DNA is TGTGCCAGCAGCGTTGGAGCGGGGGGGACCCAAGAGACCCAGTACTTC.

In its sample, this clone was seen a few times. One end of the junction does not line up with germline, which may come from a read error. The V gene is TRBV29-1, the J gene TRBJ2-5; weak D call: TRBD1 (5 bases). Looked up from germline, CDR1 is SQVTM and CDR2 is ANQGSEA. This CDR3 is built from 12 residues. CDR3: CSVEAGKETQYF. In DNA form, the CDR3 reads TGCAGCGTGGAAGCAGGGAAAGAGACCCAGTACTTC.

In this sample, this clone turned up a few times. The chain links TRBV5-1 to TRBJ2-1, with 7 positions matching TRBD2. V lost 5 bases, J lost 9 bases, and 14 bases stayed unmatched. Germline V lookup: CDR1 SGHRS, CDR2 YFSETQ. The CDR3 loop spans 15 amino acids. The CDR3 region is CASRRTSANVGEQFF. The CDR3 region has the DNA TGCGCCAGCAGACGCACTAGCGCGAATGTCGGTGAGCAGTTCTTC.

The chain employs TRBV7-6 and TRBJ2-2, with D uncertain. Germline V CDR1 and CDR2: SGHVS, FNYEAQ. The CDR3 totals 15 residues. Trimming pared 2 bases from V and 6 bases from J, leaving 13 bases between. The CDR3 region is CASSLISSRAGELFF. DNA of the CDR3: TGTGCCAGCAGCTTAATTTCTAGTCGGGCCGGGGAGCTGTTTTTT.

The chain couples TRBV7-9 to TRBJ1-2; 7 bases agree with TRBD1. V lost 2 bases to trimming and J lost 4 bases; unmatched junction nucleotides: 4. CDR1 and CDR2 from the germline V gene are SEHNR and FQNEAQ (reference sequence). The CDR3 covers 14 residues. The CDR3 protein is CASSLPGQSYGYTF. The CDR3 DNA reads as TGTGCCAGCAGCTTACCGGGACAGAGCTATGGCTACACCTTC.

A few counts support this clone. The chain carries TRBV19 and TRBJ1-1; D gene uncertain. Between the trimmed V and J ends, which lost 3 bases and 0 bases, there was a span of 8 bases. Germline assignment: CDR1 LNHDA and CDR2 SQIVND (reference sequence). The CDR3 spans 14 residues. Here the CDR3 DNA reads TGTGCCAGTAGTATCTCGCCGGTGAACACTGAAGCTTTCTTT. Its protein is CASSISPVNTEAFF.

This clone was seen more than once but under ten times. V is TRBV7-9 and J is TRBJ1-1; 7 nucleotides align to TRBD1. CDR3 size: 12 residues. The germline gives CDR1 SEHNR, CDR2 FQNEAQ (reference sequence). Unmatched junction bases numbered 2, after V lost 7 bases and J lost 3 bases. The CDR3 region has the DNA TGTGCCAGCACCCAGGGGGACACTGAAGCTTTCTTT. Translating gives CASTQGDTEAFF.

The chain employs TRBV11-2 and TRBJ2-7; perhaps TRBD1 as D (6 bases). Germline CDR1 reads SGHAT; CDR2 reads FQNNGV. The V end was cut by 5 bases, the J end by 6 bases, with 11 bases between. This CDR3 has 12 amino acids. This chain's CDR3 is CASSHYRAEQYF. CDR3 in DNA: TGTGCCAGCAGCCATTACAGGGCCGAGCAGTACTTC.

Only a few counts were recorded for this clone. This chain connects TRBV5-1 to TRBJ2-7, with a weak D call TRBD2 (5 bases). The CDR3 is made up of 15 amino acids. The V gene's germline CDR1 is SGHRS and CDR2 YFSETQ. Deletions cut 4 bases from V and 2 bases from J, with 16 bases between. CDR3 nucleotides: TGCGCCAGCAGCCCGGGGTTTAGCGTACCCTACGAGCAGTACTTC. Translation gives CASSPGFSVPYEQYF.

This clone was counted a few times. The V and J genes are TRBV10-3 and TRBJ1-1, with D unresolved. V gave up 3 bases and J gave up 7 bases, with 9 bases separating them. In germline, CDR1 is ENHRY, CDR2 SYGVKD. The CDR3 has 12 amino acids. The CDR3 DNA is TGTGCCATCAGTGACCGAACCGGTGAAGCTTTCTTT. Amino acids: CAISDRTGEAFF.

This clone was found a few times. The V and J genes are TRBV29-1 and TRBJ2-1; 8 nucleotides line up with TRBD2. The CDR3 runs 15 residues. The J segment lost 7 bases and the V segment lost 7 bases, leaving 15 bases of the junction unmatched. Germline V gives CDR1 SQVTM, CDR2 ANQGSEA. The CDR3 sequence is CSAGTGTRKGNEQFF. As DNA, the CDR3 is TGCAGCGCCGGTACCGGGACTAGAAAGGGAAATGAGCAGTTCTTC.

The chain employs TRBV28 and TRBJ1-5; D is perhaps TRBD1 (5 bases). This CDR3 has 17 amino acids. Germline lookup yields CDR1 MDHEN and CDR2 SYDVKM. V lost 4 bases to trimming and J lost 1 base, with 17 bases between them. The CDR3 is CASSWGGAGQSNQPQHF. The CDR3 DNA reads TGTGCCAGCAGTTGGGGTGGGGCAGGGCAAAGCAATCAGCCCCAGCATTTT. Together with reference TRBV28 and TRBJ1-5, the CDR3 gives the full variable domain: DVKVTQSSRYLVKRTGEKVFLECVQDMDHENMFWYRQDPGLGLRLIYFSYDVKMKEKGDIPEGYSVSREKKERFSLILESASTNQTSMYLCASSWGGAGQSNQPQHFGDGTRLSIL.

This clone was observed a few times. The rearrangement joins TRBV7-3 to TRBJ1-2; D uncertain. In germline, CDR1 is SGHTA, CDR2 FQGTGA. The V and J ends lost 2 bases and 9 bases respectively, with 4 bases between them. This CDR3 has 10 residues. As DNA, the CDR3 is TGTGCCAGCAGCTTACTCCGCTACACCTTC. This encodes CASSLLRYTF.

V and J are TRBV18 and TRBJ1-1; 8 positions agree with TRBD1. The germline V gene encodes CDR1 KGHSH and CDR2 LQKENI. The CDR3 consists of 15 residues. J was trimmed by 3 bases and V by 3 bases; bases with no gene match: 6. The CDR3 DNA reads as TGTGCCAGCTCACCCCACAGGGGGGTAGACACTGAAGCTTTCTTT. This encodes CASSPHRGVDTEAFF.

This clone occurred a few times. The chain carries TRBV7-2 and TRBJ1-6; D is possibly TRBD1 (6 bases). There are 17 residues in the CDR3. Between the trimmed V and J ends, which lost 1 base and 9 bases, there was a span of 19 bases. Germline V CDR1 and CDR2: SGHTA, FQGNSA. The CDR3 is CASSLVRYRESGSPLHF. The CDR3 bases are TGTGCCAGCAGCTTAGTCCGCTACAGGGAATCGGGTTCACCCCTCCACTTT.

This clone was observed a handful of times. The chain has TRBV20-1 and TRBJ2-7; tentatively, D is TRBD2 (5 bases). CDR1 DFQATT and CDR2 SNEGSKA come from the germline V gene (reference sequence). The CDR3 sequence is 11 residues long. Trimming left V 3 bases short and J 4 bases short, with 7 bases between. The CDR3 loop reads CSARSGYEQYF. The CDR3 region has the DNA TGCAGTGCTAGGTCGGGGTACGAGCAGTACTTC.

The rearrangement links TRBV2 to TRBJ1-1, with 9 bases that match TRBD1. The CDR3 length is 14 residues. After removal of 5 bases from V and 1 base from J, the junction contained 2 bases not matched to a gene. The germline CDR1 and CDR2 sequences are SNHLY and FYNNEI. CDR3 protein: CASSRDRANTEAFF. The CDR3 region has the DNA TGTGCCAGCAGTCGGGACAGGGCGAACACTGAAGCTTTCTTT.

CDR3 region: CASRLATATNEKLFF. CDR3 coding DNA: TGTGCCAGCAGGCTCGCCACTGCAACTAATGAAAAACTGTTTTTT. This chain links TRBV5-6 with TRBJ1-4; D remains unclear. CDR1 and CDR2 (germline): SGHDT, YYEEEE. The CDR3 loop spans 15 amino acids. Trimming removed 5 bases from V and 0 bases from J, with 11 bases in between.

The rearrangement joins TRBV2 to TRBJ2-5, with TRBD2 identical over 7 bases. Trimming at V came to 5 bases and at J to 2 bases, leaving 8 bases not matched to a gene. The CDR3 is 15 amino acids. From germline, CDR1 is SNHLY and CDR2 FYNNEI. The CDR3 protein is CASSSLAETQETQYF. In DNA, the CDR3 is TGTGCCAGCAGTTCGCTAGCGGAAACTCAAGAGACCCAGTACTTC.

This clone was detected only a few times. The chain links TRBV6-5 to TRBJ1-6; D gene ambiguous. The V gene's germline CDR1 is MNHEY and CDR2 SVGAGI. CDR3 size: 13 residues. The V gene lost 2 bases and the J gene lost 11 bases, with 10 bases spanning the gap. CDR3 in amino acids: CASSYRERPPLHF. In nucleotides, the CDR3 is TGTGCCAGCAGTTACAGGGAGCGTCCACCCCTCCACTTT.

This chain links TRBV7-7 with TRBJ2-2, with D unclear. Germline V lookup: CDR1 SSHAT, CDR2 FNYEAQ (reference sequence). The CDR3 length is 13 residues. V gave up 5 bases and J gave up 5 bases, with 9 bases separating them. The CDR3 protein is CASSLDWTGELFF. The CDR3 DNA is TGTGCCAGCAGCCTCGACTGGACCGGGGAGCTGTTTTTT.